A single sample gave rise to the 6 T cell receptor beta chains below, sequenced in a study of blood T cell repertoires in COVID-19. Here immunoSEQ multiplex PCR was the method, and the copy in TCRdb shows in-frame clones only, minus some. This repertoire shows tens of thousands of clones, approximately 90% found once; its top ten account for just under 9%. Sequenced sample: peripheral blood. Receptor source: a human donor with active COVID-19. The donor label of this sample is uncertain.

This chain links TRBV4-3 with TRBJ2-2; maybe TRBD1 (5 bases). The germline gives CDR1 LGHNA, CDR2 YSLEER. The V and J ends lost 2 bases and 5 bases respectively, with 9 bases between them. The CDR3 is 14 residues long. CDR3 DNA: TGCGCCAGCAGCCAAAACAGGCGGACCGGGGAGCTGTTTTTT. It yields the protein CASSQNRRTGELFF.

Written as DNA, the CDR3 is TGCGCCAGCAGCATGCAGGGGAAGAACACTGAAGCTTTCTTT. Its protein product is CASSMQGKNTEAFF. The rearrangement uses TRBV5-1 and TRBJ1-1, with a weak D call TRBD1 (6 bases). The CDR3 is 14 residues long. Germline CDR1 SGHRS, CDR2 YFSETQ. Trimming took 4 bases from V and 1 from J, leaving 11 bases between them. Combining the CDR3 with reference TRBV5-1 and TRBJ1-1 gives the whole variable domain KAGVTQTPRYLIKTRGQQVTLSCSPISGHRSVSWYQQTPGQGLQFLFEYFSETQRNKGNFPGRFSGRQFSNSRSEMNVSTLELGDSALYLCASSMQGKNTEAFFGQGTRLTVV.

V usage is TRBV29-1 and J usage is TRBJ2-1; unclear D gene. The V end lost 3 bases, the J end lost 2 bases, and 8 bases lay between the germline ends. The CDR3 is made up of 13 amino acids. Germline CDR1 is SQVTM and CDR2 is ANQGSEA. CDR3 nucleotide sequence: TGCAGCGTTGAGGCGGTTGCCTACAATGAGCAGTTCTTC. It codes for CSVEAVAYNEQFF.

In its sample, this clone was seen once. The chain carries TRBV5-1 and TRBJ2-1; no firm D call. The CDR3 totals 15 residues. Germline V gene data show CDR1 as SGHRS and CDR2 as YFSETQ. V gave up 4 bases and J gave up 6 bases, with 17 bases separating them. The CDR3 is CASSLLAAGTNEQFF. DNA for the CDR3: TGCGCCAGCAGCCTGCTGGCGGCCGGAACCAATGAGCAGTTCTTC.

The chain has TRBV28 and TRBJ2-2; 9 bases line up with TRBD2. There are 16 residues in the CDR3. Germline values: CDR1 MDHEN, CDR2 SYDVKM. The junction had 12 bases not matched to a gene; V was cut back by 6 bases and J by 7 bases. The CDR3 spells CASRSAGGPIGGELFF. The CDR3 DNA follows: TGTGCCAGCAGGTCTGCGGGAGGGCCGATAGGCGGGGAGCTGTTTTTT.

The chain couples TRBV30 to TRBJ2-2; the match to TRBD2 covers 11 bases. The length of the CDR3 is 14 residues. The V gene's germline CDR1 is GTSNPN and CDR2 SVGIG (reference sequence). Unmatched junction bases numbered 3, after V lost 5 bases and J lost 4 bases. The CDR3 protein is CAWGGTSGTGELFF. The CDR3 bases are TGTGCCTGGGGGGGGACTAGCGGCACCGGGGAGCTGTTTTTT.